A selection of T cell receptor beta chains follows, all from one sample in a study of identical twins. Each CDR3 protein is one row after TCRdb ran MiXCR on the 5' RACE reads. This sample carries 640,000 or so distinct CDR3 sequences, around 5.7% of them seen once, and the ten largest clones take 1.5% to 2%. Sequenced: naive T cells sorted from blood. The receptors shown here come from a man aged 18 to 35 in good health. CDR3s include the opening cysteine and the closing phenylalanine or tryptophan. The order of the fields is D gene, J gene, V gene, CDR3 protein. A D gene is named only where the DNA matches it firmly.

d_gene: TRBD1; j_gene: TRBJ2-4; v_gene: TRBV5-1; CDR3aa: CASSSGQGFNIQYF
d_gene: .; j_gene: TRBJ2-2; v_gene: TRBV10-1; CDR3aa: CASSESEVSGELFF
d_gene: TRBD2; j_gene: TRBJ2-2; v_gene: TRBV5-5; CDR3aa: CASSLLAPPSNTGELFF
d_gene: TRBD2; j_gene: TRBJ2-1; v_gene: TRBV20-1; CDR3aa: CSARSGLAAYNEQFF
d_gene: .; j_gene: TRBJ2-1; v_gene: TRBV20-1; CDR3aa: CSAEDYFGSYNEQFF
d_gene: TRBD2; j_gene: TRBJ2-1; v_gene: TRBV15; CDR3aa: CATSRAPPLAGSYNEQFF
d_gene: .; j_gene: TRBJ1-1; v_gene: TRBV29-1; CDR3aa: CSVVEGRAFF
d_gene: TRBD1; j_gene: TRBJ2-1; v_gene: TRBV5-5; CDR3aa: CASIADRGYNEQFF
d_gene: TRBD2; j_gene: TRBJ2-1; v_gene: TRBV18; CDR3aa: CASSPPSGRWDEQFF
d_gene: TRBD1; j_gene: TRBJ2-3; v_gene: TRBV29-1; CDR3aa: CSARGGTGGSTDTQYF
d_gene: .; j_gene: TRBJ2-7; v_gene: TRBV4-3; CDR3aa: CASSHNRGGEQYF
d_gene: .; j_gene: TRBJ2-3; v_gene: TRBV4-3; CDR3aa: CASSQDMTDTQYF
d_gene: TRBD2; j_gene: TRBJ2-1; v_gene: TRBV5-4; CDR3aa: CASSWGLAGSNEQFF
d_gene: .; j_gene: TRBJ2-1; v_gene: TRBV21-1; CDR3aa: CASSKGGQGSHIGNEQFF
d_gene: TRBD2; j_gene: TRBJ2-5; v_gene: TRBV7-9; CDR3aa: CASSSAGTSGKTQYF
d_gene: TRBD2; j_gene: TRBJ2-1; v_gene: TRBV29-1; CDR3aa: CSVILAGGYNEQFF
d_gene: .; j_gene: TRBJ2-7; v_gene: TRBV29-1; CDR3aa: CSVGPQKNSYEQYF
d_gene: .; j_gene: TRBJ2-5; v_gene: TRBV29-1; CDR3aa: CSVRLIGETQYF
d_gene: .; j_gene: TRBJ1-1; v_gene: TRBV4-1; CDR3aa: CASSRGAGGNTEAFF
d_gene: .; j_gene: TRBJ2-1; v_gene: TRBV5-6; CDR3aa: CASSAGRRRTYNEQFF
d_gene: .; j_gene: TRBJ1-4; v_gene: TRBV6-1; CDR3aa: CASTAGISGEKLFF
d_gene: .; j_gene: TRBJ1-6; v_gene: TRBV14; CDR3aa: CASSQGSHRSYNSPLHF
d_gene: .; j_gene: TRBJ2-1; v_gene: TRBV11-2; CDR3aa: CASSLRDLIF